This T cell receptor beta chain derives from a study of shared clonotypes between healthy human individuals. Study results and caveats: Naive subsets, compared against memory subsets, generally had larger estimated richness values.

The CDR3 spans 15 residues. Looked up from germline, CDR1 is SGHTA and CDR2 is FQGTGA. Trimming shortened V by 5 bases and J by 5 bases, and 16 bases separated the two germline ends. Some clones are missing from TCRdb's copy, which holds only in-frame ones; the method was immunoSEQ multiplex PCR. The repertoire includes 1.5 million to 2.5 million clones, about 95% of them detected once, and roughly 1.2% sits in the top ten. Naive-designated CD8 cells lacked CD45RO, were positively enriched for CCR7, and omitted terminally differentiated effector memory CD45RA+ cells. To note about this clone: Its antigen is not identified.

The chain links TRBV7-3 to TRBJ2-1, with TRBD2 as a possible D gene (6 bases). The clonotype was recovered from a man between 18 and 35 years old in good health. Sequenced input: naive CD8+ T cells sorted from blood. The DNA of the CDR3 is TGTGCCAGCAGCCCTAGGGCAGGACTAAACAATGAGCAGTTCTTC. It is translated as CASSPRAGLNNEQFF.